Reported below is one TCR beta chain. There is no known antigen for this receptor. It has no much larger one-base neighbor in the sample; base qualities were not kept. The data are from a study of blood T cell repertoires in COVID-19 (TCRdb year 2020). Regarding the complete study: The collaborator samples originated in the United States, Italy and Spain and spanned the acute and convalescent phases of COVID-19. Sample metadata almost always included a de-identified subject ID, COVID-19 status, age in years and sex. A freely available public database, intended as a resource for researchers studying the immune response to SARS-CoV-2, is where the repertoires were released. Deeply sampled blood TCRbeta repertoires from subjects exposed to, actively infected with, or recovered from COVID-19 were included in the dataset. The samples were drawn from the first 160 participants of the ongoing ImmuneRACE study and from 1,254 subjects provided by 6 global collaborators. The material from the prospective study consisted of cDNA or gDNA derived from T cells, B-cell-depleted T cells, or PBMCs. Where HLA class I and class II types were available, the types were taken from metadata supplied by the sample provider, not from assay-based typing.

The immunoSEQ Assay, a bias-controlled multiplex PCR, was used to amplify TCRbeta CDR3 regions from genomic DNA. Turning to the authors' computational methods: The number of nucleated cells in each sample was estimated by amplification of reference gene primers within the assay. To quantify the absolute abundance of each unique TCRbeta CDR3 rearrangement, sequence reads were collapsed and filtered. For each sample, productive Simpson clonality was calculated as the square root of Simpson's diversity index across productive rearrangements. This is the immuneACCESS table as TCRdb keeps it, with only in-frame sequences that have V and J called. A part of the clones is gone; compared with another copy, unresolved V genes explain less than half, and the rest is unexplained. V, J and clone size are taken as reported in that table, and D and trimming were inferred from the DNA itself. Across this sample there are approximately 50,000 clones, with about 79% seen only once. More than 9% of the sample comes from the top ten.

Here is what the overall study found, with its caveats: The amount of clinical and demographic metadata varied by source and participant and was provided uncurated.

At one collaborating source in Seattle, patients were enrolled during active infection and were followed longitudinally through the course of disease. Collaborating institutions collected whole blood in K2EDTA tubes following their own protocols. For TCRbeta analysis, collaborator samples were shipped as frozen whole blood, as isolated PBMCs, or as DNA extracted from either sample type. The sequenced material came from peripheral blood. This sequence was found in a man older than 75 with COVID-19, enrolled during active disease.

The encoded CDR3 is CASSFSQGHYGYTF. Read as DNA, the sequence is TGTGCCAGCAGTTTTTCCCAGGGCCACTATGGCTACACCTTC. The sequence joins TRBV27 to TRBJ1-2, with a weak D call of TRBD1 (5 bases match). Based on the germline V gene (reference sequence), the CDR1 and CDR2 sequences are MNHEY and SMNVEV. From its cysteine to its phenylalanine, the CDR3 spans 14 amino acids. Only the CDR3 part of the read is kept: 42 bases, read in frame from the first base. V is shortened by 3 bases, J by 3 bases, and the region joining them spans 11 bases.